Shown below are 3 T cell receptor beta chains from a single sample sequenced in a study of response to subunit inactivated influenza vaccine. One entry per CDR3 protein results from TCRdb running MiXCR on the RT-PCR reads. The sample lists about 300,000 distinct CDR3 sequences; approximately 21% were seen once. The sequencing used PBMCs from blood, collected approximately 22 months after vaccination. The receptors come from a man between 50 and 69 years old who received an inactivated influenza vaccine.

The table lists this clonotype with many counts. The chain employs TRBV3-1 and TRBJ1-4; 12 nucleotides match TRBD1. The V gene end was trimmed by 3 bases and the J gene end by 8 bases; junction bases not matched to a gene: 4. The germline gives CDR1 LGHDT, CDR2 YNNKEL (reference sequence). CDR3 length: 15 amino acids. CDR3 bases: TGTGCCAGCAGCCAGGAGGGACAGGGGGCGGAAAAACTGTTTTTT. Protein product: CASSQEGQGAEKLFF.

The chain couples TRBV11-2 to TRBJ2-7, with D possibly being TRBD1 (7 bases). CDR1 is SGHAT and CDR2 is FQNNGV in the germline V gene. CDR3 length: 15 residues. V shed 7 bases and J shed 7 bases, with 23 bases lying between them. Here the CDR3 DNA reads TGTGCCAGCACCCCGGGTGGCAGGGGGGTTCGGGAGCAGTACTTC. This gives the protein CASTPGGRGVREQYF.

This clonotype was counted between two and nine times. The chain employs TRBV14 and TRBJ2-5; maybe TRBD1 (5 bases). Trimming pared 5 bases from V and 8 bases from J, leaving 9 bases between. Germline CDR1 is SGHDN and CDR2 is FVKESK. The CDR3 is made up of 11 amino acids. CDR3 sequence (DNA): TGTGCCAGCAGCTCCGGACACACCCAGTACTTC. Protein product: CASSSGHTQYF.